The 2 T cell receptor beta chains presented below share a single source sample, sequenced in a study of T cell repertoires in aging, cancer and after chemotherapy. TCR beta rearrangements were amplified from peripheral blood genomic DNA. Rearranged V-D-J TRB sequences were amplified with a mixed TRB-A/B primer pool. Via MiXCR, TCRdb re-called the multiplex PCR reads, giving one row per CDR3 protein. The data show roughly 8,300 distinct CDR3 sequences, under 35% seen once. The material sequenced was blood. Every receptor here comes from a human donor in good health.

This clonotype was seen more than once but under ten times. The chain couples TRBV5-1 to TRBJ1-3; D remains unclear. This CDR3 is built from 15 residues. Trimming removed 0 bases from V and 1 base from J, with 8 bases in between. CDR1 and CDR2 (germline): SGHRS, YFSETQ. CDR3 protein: CASSLVEGSGNTIYF. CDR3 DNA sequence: TGCGCCAGCAGCTTGGTGGAGGGATCTGGAAACACCATATATTTT.

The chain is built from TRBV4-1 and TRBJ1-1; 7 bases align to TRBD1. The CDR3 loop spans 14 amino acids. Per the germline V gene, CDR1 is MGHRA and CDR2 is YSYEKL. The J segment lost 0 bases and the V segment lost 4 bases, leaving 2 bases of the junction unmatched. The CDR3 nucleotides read TGCGCCAGCAGCCCGAGGGGGCTGAACACTGAAGCTTTCTTT. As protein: CASSPRGLNTEAFF.